Listed below are T cell receptor beta chains from one sample, sequenced in a study of blood T cell repertoires in COVID-19. TCRdb's copy holds only in-frame clones and misses some; the assay was immunoSEQ multiplex PCR. The sample shows 30,000 to 45,000 clones, 85% of them seen only once. The material sequenced was peripheral blood. The receptors were sampled from a human donor in a cohort sampled during active COVID-19. The CDR3 runs from the conserved cysteine through the conserved F or W. Each record gives: CDR3 DNA, CDR3 protein, V gene, J gene, D gene, clone size. A D gene is named only where the DNA matches it firmly. Only part of the rows carry a size: once, few, many, or a class if the clone is expanded.

TGTGCCAGCAGCTTGGATTACAGGGGAAACACTGAAGCTTTCTTT,CASSLDYRGNTEAFF,TRBV5-5,TRBJ1-1,TRBD1,once
TGTGCCAGCAGCTTAGTAGCGGGGGTTAGTAGCAATGAGCAGTTCTTC,CASSLVAGVSSNEQFF,TRBV11-2,TRBJ2-1,TRBD2,NA
TGTGCCAGCAGCCTAAGCACAGATACGCAGTATTTT,CASSLSTDTQYF,TRBV3-1/TRBV3-2,TRBJ2-3,NA,NA
TGTGCCAGCAGCCTAGGACATGTGAGCGATACGCAGTATTTT,CASSLGHVSDTQYF,TRBV6-6,TRBJ2-3,NA,NA
TGTGCCGCCATGGGCACCTCGTCCTATGGCTACACCTTC,CAAMGTSSYGYTF,TRBV7-9,TRBJ1-2,NA,NA
TGTGCCACCGGAGAGACAGGGGGGACCTACGAGCAGTACTTC,CATGETGGTYEQYF,TRBV15,TRBJ2-7,TRBD1,NA
TGTGCCAGCAGCCAGCATCGACAGGTAGTGAACACTGAAGCTTTCTTT,CASSQHRQVVNTEAFF,TRBV14,TRBJ1-1,NA,NA
TGTGCCAGTAGCCCCGGACAGGGATCCGGAGAAAAACTGTTTTTT,CASSPGQGSGEKLFF,TRBV19,TRBJ1-4,TRBD1,NA
TGTGCCACCAGCACCCGACGGAGCGAACACCGGGGAGCTGTTTTT,CATSTRRSEHRGAVF,TRBV15,TRBJ2-2,NA,once
TGTGCCAGCAGTTTAGGCCCCCAGGGAACGAGGAACACTGAAGCTTTCTTT,CASSLGPQGTRNTEAFF,TRBV28,TRBJ1-1,NA,NA
TGTGCCAGCAGTTACGCGGGGGGTTTTGGGGAGCTGTTTTTT,CASSYAGGFGELFF,TRBV6-2/TRBV6-3,TRBJ2-2,TRBD2,NA
TGTGCCAGCAAGTCCGGGACACCCCCCGAGCAGTACTTC,CASKSGTPPEQYF,TRBV2,TRBJ2-7,NA,NA
TGCGCCAGCAGTGGACTGTTACCACACAGGACCTACGAGCAGTACTTC,CASSGLLPHRTYEQYF,TRBV10-1,TRBJ2-7,NA,NA
TGTGCCAGCAGCTTAGTCGCAGGGGTTAACTATGGCTACACCTTC,CASSLVAGVNYGYTF,TRBV11-2,TRBJ1-2,NA,NA
TGTGCCAGCAGCCCGGGGGGGAGCTCGAACACTGAAGCTTTCTTT,CASSPGGSSNTEAFF,TRBV5-4,TRBJ1-1,NA,NA
TGTGCCAGCATACGTAGAGACAGGGGGCTGTGGACTGAAGCTTTCTTT,CASIRRDRGLWTEAFF,TRBV28,TRBJ1-1,TRBD1,NA
TGTGCCAGCAGCAGGACAGATTACGAGCAGTACTTC,CASSRTDYEQYF,TRBV7-9,TRBJ2-7,NA,NA
TGTGCCAGCAGTCTAACAGGGTTCCACGAGCAGTACTTC,CASSLTGFHEQYF,TRBV27,TRBJ2-7,NA,NA
TGTGCCAGCAGCCCAATGGCGGGGTTTTTCTACGAGCAGTACTTC,CASSPMAGFFYEQYF,TRBV28,TRBJ2-7,NA,NA
TGTGCCACCGGCGAGGGCGGGGGCACTGAAGCTTTCTTT,CATGEGGGTEAFF,TRBV19,TRBJ1-1,NA,NA
TGTGCCAGCAGCAAGCTACTCCCAGATACGCAGTATTTT,CASSKLLPDTQYF,TRBV14,TRBJ2-3,NA,once
TGTGCCAGCACCGCGGGGCCCAATACGCAGTATTTT,CASTAGPNTQYF,TRBV27,TRBJ2-3,NA,NA
TGTGCCAGCAGCCGTGGACAGGGAAATTCACCCCTCCACTTT,CASSRGQGNSPLHF,TRBV7-9,TRBJ1-6,TRBD1,NA
TGCAGCGTTGTGGGCATCGCCTCTGGGGCCAACGTCCTGACTTTC,CSVVGIASGANVLTF,TRBV29-1,TRBJ2-6,NA,NA
TGTGCCAGCAGCGTAGGGGGCGGCGGCTATGGCTACACCTTC,CASSVGGGGYGYTF,TRBV5-5,TRBJ1-2,TRBD1,once
TGCGCCAGCAGCCAAGAACGGGGGAACACTGAAGCTTTCTTT,CASSQERGNTEAFF,TRBV4-3,TRBJ1-1,NA,NA
TGCGCCAGCAGTGAGTGGCAGGGGCATGGCTACACCTTC,CASSEWQGHGYTF,TRBV10-2,TRBJ1-2,NA,few
TGTGCCAGCAGCTACAGGGGCCCCTACGAGCAGTACTTC,CASSYRGPYEQYF,TRBV5-6,TRBJ2-7,TRBD1,NA
TGTGCCAGCAGTTACGCAGGGGCAGCCAGTTCACCCCTCCACTTT,CASSYAGAASSPLHF,TRBV6-5,TRBJ1-6,NA,NA
TGTGCCAGTAGTAAAGAGGGACTAGCGGGGGGAAATGAGCAGTTCTTC,CASSKEGLAGGNEQFF,TRBV19,TRBJ2-1,TRBD2,NA
TGTGCCAGCAGCTTCCTAGACAGCACAGATACGCAGTATTTT,CASSFLDSTDTQYF,TRBV5-6,TRBJ2-3,NA,once
TGTGCCAGCAGTCCCGGGACAGAATACAATGAGCAGTTCTTC,CASSPGTEYNEQFF,TRBV6-4,TRBJ2-1,TRBD1,NA
TGTGCCAGCAGCCAGGGGTTAAACACCGGGGAGCTGTTTTTT,CASSQGLNTGELFF,TRBV27,TRBJ2-2,NA,NA
TGTGCCAGCAGCTTAGAGGACGTGGGGCAGCAGTACTTC,CASSLEDVGQQYF,TRBV11-3,TRBJ2-7,NA,NA
TGTGCCAGCAGCGTAACAGGGACAGGGGGAGATGGCTATGGCTACACCTTC,CASSVTGTGGDGYGYTF,TRBV9,TRBJ1-2,TRBD1,NA
TGTGCCAGCAGCGTAGTTAGTAACACTGAAGCTTTCTTT,CASSVVSNTEAFF,TRBV9,TRBJ1-1,NA,NA
TGTGCCAGCCTTCAGGTCGACCTTTATGGCTACACCTTC,CASLQVDLYGYTF,TRBV28,TRBJ1-2,NA,NA
TGTGCCAGCAGCCAAACGGGGTGGAACACCTACGAGCAGTACTTC,CASSQTGWNTYEQYF,TRBV14,TRBJ2-7,NA,NA
TGTGCCAGCAGCTCCCCGGACAGGTACGCCTACGAGCAGTACTTC,CASSSPDRYAYEQYF,TRBV4-2,TRBJ2-7,TRBD1,NA
TGCAGTGCTAGTCCCGGGGAAGAGACCCAGTACTTC,CSASPGEETQYF,TRBV20-1,TRBJ2-5,NA,NA
TGTGCCTGGAGTGTAGCGGCTAGCGGGGGGTTCCCCTCTTCGAACATTCAGTACTTC,CAWSVAASGGFPSSNIQYF,TRBV30,TRBJ2-4,TRBD2,NA
TGTGCCTGGAGTGTACTCGCGGGGACTGGCTACACCTTC,CAWSVLAGTGYTF,TRBV30,TRBJ1-2,NA,NA
TGCGCCAGCAGCTCCTTGGGGGGGTCGGGGTACCAAGAGACCCAGTACTTC,CASSSLGGSGYQETQYF,TRBV5-1,TRBJ2-5,TRBD2,NA
TGCGCCAGCAGCTCGTCTGACTGGCTCTACGAGCAGTACTTC,CASSSSDWLYEQYF,TRBV5-1,TRBJ2-7,NA,NA
TGCGCCAGCAGTCCGGGGGACTCACCAGATACGCAGTATTTT,CASSPGDSPDTQYF,TRBV5-1,TRBJ2-3,NA,NA